This section outlines one T cell receptor beta chain sequence together with its context. Germline V gene sequence: CDR1 KGHSH, CDR2 LQKENI. With V trimmed by 2 bases and J by 7 bases, 6 bases remained unmatched. CDR3 length: 15 residues. This entry comes from a study of blood T cell repertoires in COVID-19. About the research overall: Sources were T cells, B-cell-depleted T cells, or PBMCs; the material itself was cDNA or gDNA.

Profiling relied on immunoSEQ multiplex PCR, and the TCRdb table lists in-frame clones only, not all of them. The sample includes roughly 330,000 clones, approximately 90% of them seen just once. The receptor comes from a woman aged 25 to 45 who had recovered from COVID-19. The sample was PBMCs or T cells enriched from blood (not recorded which). The V and J genes are TRBV18 and TRBJ2-2; 8 nucleotides match TRBD1. CDR3 nucleotides: TGTGCCAGCTCACCAGCCAGGACAGGGCTCGGGGAGCTGTTTTTT. Translated, it gives CASSPARTGLGELFF.